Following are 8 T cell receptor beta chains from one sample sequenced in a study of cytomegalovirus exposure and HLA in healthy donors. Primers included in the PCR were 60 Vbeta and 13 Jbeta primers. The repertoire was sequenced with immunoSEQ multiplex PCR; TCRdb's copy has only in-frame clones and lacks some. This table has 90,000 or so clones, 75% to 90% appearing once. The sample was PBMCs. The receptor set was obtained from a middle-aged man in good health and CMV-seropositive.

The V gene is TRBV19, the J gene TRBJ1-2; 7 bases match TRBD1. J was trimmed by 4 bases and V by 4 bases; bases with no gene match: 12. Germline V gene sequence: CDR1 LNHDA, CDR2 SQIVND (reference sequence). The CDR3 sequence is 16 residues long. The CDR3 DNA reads TGTGCCAGTAGTACGAGGGCAGGGGGGCCTATCTATGGCTACACCTTC. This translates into CASSTRAGGPIYGYTF.

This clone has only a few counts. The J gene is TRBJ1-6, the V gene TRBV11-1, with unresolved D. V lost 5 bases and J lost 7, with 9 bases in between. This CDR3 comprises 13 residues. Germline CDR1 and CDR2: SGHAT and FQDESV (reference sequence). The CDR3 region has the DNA TGTGCCAGCAGCCGGGAAGAGAATTCACCCCTCCACTTT. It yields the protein CASSREENSPLHF. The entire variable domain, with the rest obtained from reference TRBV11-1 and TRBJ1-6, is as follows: EAEVAQSPRYKITEKSQAVAFWCDPISGHATLYWYRQILGQGPELLVQFQDESVVDDSQLPKDRFSAERLKGVDSTLKIQPAELGDSAMYLCASSREENSPLHFGNGTRLTVT.

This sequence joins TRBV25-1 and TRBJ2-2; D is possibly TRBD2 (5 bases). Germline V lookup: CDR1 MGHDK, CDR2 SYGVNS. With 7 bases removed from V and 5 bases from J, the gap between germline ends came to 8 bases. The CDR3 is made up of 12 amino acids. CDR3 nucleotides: TGTGCCAGCACGGCGGGTACCGGGGAGCTGTTTTTT. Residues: CASTAGTGELFF.

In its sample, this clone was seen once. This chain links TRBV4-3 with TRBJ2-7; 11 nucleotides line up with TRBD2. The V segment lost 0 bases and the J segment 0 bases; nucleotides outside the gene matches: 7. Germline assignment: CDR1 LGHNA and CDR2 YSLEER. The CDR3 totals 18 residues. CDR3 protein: CASSQEEWTSGSSYEQYF. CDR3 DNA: TGCGCCAGCAGCCAAGAAGAATGGACTAGCGGGTCCTCCTACGAGCAGTACTTC.

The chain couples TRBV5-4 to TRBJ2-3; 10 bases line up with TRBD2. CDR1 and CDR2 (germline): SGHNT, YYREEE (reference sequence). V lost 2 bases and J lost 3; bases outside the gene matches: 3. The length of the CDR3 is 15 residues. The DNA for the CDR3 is TGTGCCAGCAGCTTACTAGCGGGACAAACAGATACGCAGTATTTT. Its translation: CASSLLAGQTDTQYF.

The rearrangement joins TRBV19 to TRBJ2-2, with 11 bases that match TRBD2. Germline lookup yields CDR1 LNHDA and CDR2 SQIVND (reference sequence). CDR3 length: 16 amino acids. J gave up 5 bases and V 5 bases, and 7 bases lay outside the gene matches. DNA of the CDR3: TGTGCCAGTAGTTCCATAGCGGGAGGGCCAACCGGGGAGCTGTTTTTT. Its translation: CASSSIAGGPTGELFF.

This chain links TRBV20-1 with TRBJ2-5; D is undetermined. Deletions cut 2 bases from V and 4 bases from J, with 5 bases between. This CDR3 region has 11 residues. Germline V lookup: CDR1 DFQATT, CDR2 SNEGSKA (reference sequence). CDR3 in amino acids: CSARIRETQYF. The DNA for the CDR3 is TGCAGTGCTAGAATCCGAGAGACCCAGTACTTC.

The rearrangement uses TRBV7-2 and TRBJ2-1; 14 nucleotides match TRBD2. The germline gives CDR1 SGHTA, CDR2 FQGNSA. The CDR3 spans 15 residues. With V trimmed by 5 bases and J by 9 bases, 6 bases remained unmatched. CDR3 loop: CASSPRLAGGGEQFF. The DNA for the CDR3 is TGTGCCAGCAGCCCCCGACTAGCGGGAGGGGGTGAGCAGTTCTTC.